These 10 T cell receptor beta chains were all obtained from the same sample, sequenced in a study of blood T cell repertoires in COVID-19. Here immunoSEQ multiplex PCR was the method, and the copy in TCRdb shows in-frame clones only, minus some. The table has about 150,000 clones, around 90% seen once. The sample was PBMCs or T cells enriched from blood (not recorded which). The receptors shown here come from a woman in her 40s who had been exposed to COVID-19.

This rearrangement joins TRBV2 to TRBJ2-2, with a possible D match to TRBD2 (5 bases). This CDR3 has 15 amino acids. The V end lost 2 bases, the J end lost 4 bases, and 11 bases lay between the germline ends. Germline loops: CDR1 SNHLY, CDR2 FYNNEI. The CDR3 nucleotides are TGTGCCAGCAGTGAATGGAGGCCAACCACCGGGGAGCTGTTTTTT. Amino acid sequence: CASSEWRPTTGELFF.

The CDR3 DNA is TGTGCCAGTTTGGCGGCGGGAAATAGCAATCAGCCCCAGCATTTT. This encodes CASLAAGNSNQPQHF. The chain recombines TRBV19 with TRBJ1-5; no definite D call. This CDR3 spans 15 amino acids. V was trimmed by 8 bases and J by 0 bases, leaving 14 bases between them. Germline values: CDR1 LNHDA, CDR2 SQIVND (reference sequence).

This chain links TRBV7-3 with TRBJ2-1, with 11 bases matching TRBD1. CDR1 and CDR2 from the germline V gene are SGHTA and FQGTGA. The CDR3 is made up of 18 amino acids. V was clipped by 4 bases and J by 1 base; unmatched bases: 9. CDR3 nucleotide sequence: TGTGCCAGCAGCTCCAGGACAGGGGGCAAAATGTCCTACAATGAGCAGTTCTTC. Protein sequence: CASSSRTGGKMSYNEQFF.

The chain uses TRBV6-4 and TRBJ2-1; maybe TRBD1 (6 bases). The CDR3 covers 15 residues. Germline V gives CDR1 MRHNA, CDR2 SNTAGT. V lost 2 bases to trimming and J lost 13 bases, with 21 bases between them. The CDR3 loop reads CASSDQPTSTGEQFF. CDR3 DNA: TGTGCCAGCAGTGACCAACCAACCTCGACAGGAGAACAGTTCTTC.

The chain joins TRBV10-1 to TRBJ2-1; D may be TRBD2 (6 bases). The CDR3 contains 12 residues. Looked up from germline, CDR1 is WNHNN and CDR2 is SYGVQD (reference sequence). V lost 5 bases and J 7 bases, leaving 9 bases between the germline ends. CDR3: CASSPDYNEQFF. In DNA, the CDR3 is TGCGCCAGCAGTCCGGACTATAATGAGCAGTTCTTC.

Remarks on this clone: The CDR3 does not close with the conserved phenylalanine or tryptophan, likely indicating a read error. It is unclear where the CDR3 begins or ends on the DNA, so no DNA is shown, and the CDR3 is as TCRdb lists it. J is TRBJ2-4 and V is TRBV5-6; the table assigns TRBD2, which was not confirmed against the DNA. The length of the CDR3 is 8 amino acids, counting both ends. Looked up from germline, CDR1 is SGHDT and CDR2 is YYEEEE. The CDR3: CASSPVLL.

The chain is built from TRBV7-3 and TRBJ1-1, with D perhaps TRBD1 (6 bases). V dropped 5 bases and J dropped 5 bases, with 21 bases sitting between them. Germline V gene lookup returns CDR1 SGHTA and CDR2 FQGTGA. The CDR3 is made up of 16 amino acids. In nucleotides, the CDR3 is TGTGCCAGCAGCCCCCTACCGGGGGGGCGGGGGACTGAAGCTTTCTTT. Its translation: CASSPLPGGRGTEAFF. Combining the CDR3 with reference TRBV7-3 and TRBJ1-1 gives the whole variable domain GAGVSQTPSNKVTEKGKYVELRCDPISGHTALYWYRQSLGQGPEFLIYFQGTGAADDSGLPNDRFFAVRPEGSVSTLKIQRTERGDSAVYLCASSPLPGGRGTEAFFGQGTRLTVV.

The genes are TRBV5-1 and TRBJ2-7; 7 nucleotides line up with TRBD1. V trimming: 0 bases; J trimming: 2 bases; junction bases outside the gene matches: 5. CDR3 size: 15 residues. Germline lookup yields CDR1 SGHRS and CDR2 YFSETQ. The CDR3: CASSLVPGGPYEQYF. The CDR3 region has the DNA TGCGCCAGCAGCTTGGTGCCAGGGGGTCCCTACGAGCAGTACTTC.

The chain carries TRBV5-1 and TRBJ1-4, with TRBD1 as a possible D gene (5 bases). The CDR3 spans 15 residues. V lost 0 bases and J 8 bases, leaving 14 bases between the germline ends. Germline V gene lookup returns CDR1 SGHRS and CDR2 YFSETQ. Here the CDR3 reads CASSLESGDGEKLFF. The CDR3 nucleotides read TGCGCCAGCAGCTTGGAATCGGGGGACGGGGAAAAACTGTTTTTT.

In DNA form, the CDR3 reads TGTGCCGCATCCGGGACAGGGGCTTCACCCCTCCACTTT. It translates to CAASGTGASPLHF. V usage is TRBV10-3 and J usage is TRBJ1-6, with TRBD1 matching over 10 bases. Germline CDR1 reads ENHRY; CDR2 reads SYGVKD. CDR3 length: 13 residues. V was pared by 11 bases and J by 9 bases, with 7 bases of the junction left unmatched.